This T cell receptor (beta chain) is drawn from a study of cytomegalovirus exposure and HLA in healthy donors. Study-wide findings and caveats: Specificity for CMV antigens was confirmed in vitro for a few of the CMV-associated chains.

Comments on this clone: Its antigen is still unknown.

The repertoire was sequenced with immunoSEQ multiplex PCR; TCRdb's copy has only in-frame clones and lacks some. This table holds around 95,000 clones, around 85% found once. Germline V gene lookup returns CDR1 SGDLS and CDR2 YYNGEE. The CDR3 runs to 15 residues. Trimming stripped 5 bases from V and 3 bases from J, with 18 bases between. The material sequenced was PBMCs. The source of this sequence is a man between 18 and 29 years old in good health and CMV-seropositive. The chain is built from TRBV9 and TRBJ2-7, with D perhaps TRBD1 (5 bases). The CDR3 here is CASSRGSDKYYEQYF. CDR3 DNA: TGTGCCAGCAGTAGGGGCTCGGACAAATACTACGAGCAGTACTTC.